The next 24 T cell receptor beta chains were all read from a single sample in a study of blood T cell repertoires in COVID-19. Clones were sequenced by immunoSEQ multiplex PCR, and TCRdb holds only the in-frame ones, with some missing. The table lists hundreds of thousands of clones, about 91% of them singletons. The sequenced material came from PBMCs or T cells enriched from blood (not recorded which). The receptors were sampled from a woman aged 40 to 50 with acute COVID-19.

The rearrangement joins TRBV28 to TRBJ1-2; 7 bases map to TRBD1. This CDR3 is 12 amino acids long. Germline V CDR1 and CDR2: MDHEN, SYDVKM. With V trimmed by 5 bases and J by 4 bases, 1 base remained unmatched. The CDR3 nucleotides are TGTGCCAGCAGTACAGGGGTCTATGGCTACACCTTC. Translating gives CASSTGVYGYTF.

In nucleotides, the CDR3 is TGTGCCAGAAGCACCGACAGGGCGAGCTCCTACGAGCAGTACGTC. It yields the protein CARSTDRASSYEQYV. The J gene is TRBJ2-7, the V gene TRBV5-3; TRBD1 matches at 7 bases. TRBV5-3 is labeled an ORF, and its function is uncertain. CDR3 size: 15 residues. V shed 4 bases and J 0 bases; nucleotides not matched to a gene: 7.

CDR3 protein: CASNDVGGGNEQFF. CDR3 nucleotide sequence: TGTGCCAGCAATGACGTCGGGGGAGGCAATGAGCAGTTCTTC. The chain joins TRBV3-1 (or the pseudogene TRBV3-2) to TRBJ2-1; TRBD2 is a possible D gene (6 bases). Germline V gene lookup returns CDR1 LGHDT and CDR2 YNNKEL (reference sequence). V dropped 7 bases and J dropped 6 bases, with 16 bases sitting between them. The CDR3 consists of 14 residues.

This chain joins TRBV9 and TRBJ1-5, with D tentatively TRBD1 (6 bases). V lost 1 base to trimming and J lost 6 bases, with 11 bases between them. This CDR3 contains 14 residues. Germline-derived CDR1 and CDR2 are SGDLS and YYNGEE. The chain's CDR3 is CASSVNRAGQPQHF. CDR3 DNA sequence: TGTGCCAGCAGCGTAAACAGGGCGGGTCAGCCCCAGCATTTT.

V usage is TRBV29-1 and J usage is TRBJ2-5; 7 bases align to TRBD2. V shed 0 bases, J shed 5 bases, and the junction held 9 bases outside the gene matches. Germline lookup yields CDR1 SQVTM and CDR2 ANQGSEA. The CDR3 consists of 15 residues. The chain's CDR3 is CSVEDVGGPLETQYF. The CDR3 region has the DNA TGCAGCGTTGAAGATGTGGGAGGGCCCTTGGAGACCCAGTACTTC.

This chain connects TRBV18 to TRBJ1-3; D is uncertain. The CDR3 has 14 residues. The V gene's germline CDR1 is KGHSH and CDR2 LQKENI. Trimming stripped 1 base from V and 3 bases from J, with 7 bases between. In DNA form, the CDR3 reads TGTGCCAGCTCACCACTGAGGGATGGAAACACCATATATTTT. Translated, it gives CASSPLRDGNTIYF. The whole variable domain, filled in from reference TRBV18 and TRBJ1-3, reads NAGVMQNPRHLVRRRGQEARLRCSPMKGHSHVYWYRQLPEEGLKFMVYLQKENIIDESGMPKERFSAEFPKEGPSILRIQQVVRGDSAAYFCASSPLRDGNTIYFGEGSWLTVV.

This chain uses TRBV6-5 with TRBJ1-3; D might be TRBD1 (6 bases). This CDR3 is 14 amino acids long. Germline loops: CDR1 MNHEY, CDR2 SVGAGI. Trimming pared 8 bases from V and 1 base from J, leaving 12 bases between. This chain's CDR3 is CASRGQHSGNTIYF. For the CDR3, the DNA is TGTGCCAGCCGAGGACAGCATTCTGGAAACACCATATATTTT.

In its sample, this clone was seen a few times. V is TRBV10-3 and J is TRBJ2-1, with 7 nucleotides matching TRBD2. Germline loops: CDR1 ENHRY, CDR2 SYGVKD. V lost 3 bases and J lost 6; bases outside the gene matches: 8. This CDR3 is 15 amino acids long. This CDR3 reads CAISEPIGGFNEQFF. The CDR3 DNA is TGTGCCATCAGTGAACCTATCGGGGGGTTCAATGAGCAGTTCTTC.

The chain joins TRBV19 to TRBJ2-3; D perhaps matches TRBD1 (6 bases). Germline loops: CDR1 LNHDA, CDR2 SQIVND (reference sequence). Trimming removed 6 bases at V and 5 bases at J, with 12 bases between. This CDR3 comprises 13 residues. The CDR3 region has the DNA TGTGCCAGTAGCTCAACAGGGATAGATACGCAGTATTTT. This sequence encodes CASSSTGIDTQYF.

This chain joins TRBV5-6 and TRBJ1-1; no clear D. The CDR3 covers 15 residues. Germline values: CDR1 SGHDT, CDR2 YYEEEE. V was pared by 0 bases and J by 0 bases, with 9 bases between. The DNA for the CDR3 is TGTGCCAGCAGCTTGGCAGACAACATGAACACTGAAGCTTTCTTT. It codes for CASSLADNMNTEAFF. The variable domain in full, completed from reference TRBV5-6 and TRBJ1-1, reads DAGVTQSPTHLIKTRGQQVTLRCSPKSGHDTVSWYQQALGQGPQFIFQYYEEEERQRGNFPDRFSGHQFPNYSSELNVNALLLGDSALYLCASSLADNMNTEAFFGQGTRLTVV.

The V call is TRBV5-1, the J call TRBJ1-1; D is possibly TRBD1 (5 bases). Germline-derived CDR1 and CDR2 are SGHRS and YFSETQ. V lost 4 bases, J lost 3 bases, and 13 bases lay in between. This CDR3 is 14 amino acids long. The CDR3 nucleotides are TGCGCCAGCAGCCTATCGGACATCGACACTGAAGCTTTCTTT. As protein: CASSLSDIDTEAFF.

This clone was seen only once. This chain joins TRBV15 and TRBJ2-1; D gene uncertain. With 0 bases removed from V and 10 bases from J, the gap between germline ends came to 10 bases. The germline V gene has CDR1 LNHNV and CDR2 YYDKDF (reference sequence). The CDR3 runs 13 residues. The CDR3 loop reads CATSRDPLPEQFF. CDR3 sequence (DNA): TGTGCCACCAGCAGAGATCCCCTCCCGGAGCAGTTCTTC.

This chain uses TRBV2 with TRBJ1-3; the match to TRBD1 covers 9 bases. The CDR3 runs 12 residues. Germline V lookup: CDR1 SNHLY, CDR2 FYNNEI. Losses at the gene ends were 6 bases for V and 8 bases for J; bases not matched to a gene: 2. CDR3 DNA sequence: TGTGCCAGCAGGGACAGGGGAGACACCATATATTTT. It is translated as CASRDRGDTIYF.

The rearrangement uses TRBV28 and TRBJ2-1; TRBD1 matches at 10 bases. With V trimmed by 5 bases and J by 5 bases, 3 bases remained unmatched. CDR1 is MDHEN, CDR2 SYDVKM, per germline. The CDR3 has 14 amino acids. The CDR3 is CASSRTGGNNEQFF. The DNA for the CDR3 is TGTGCCAGCAGTAGGACAGGGGGTAACAATGAGCAGTTCTTC. Together with reference TRBV28 and TRBJ2-1, the CDR3 gives the full variable domain: DVKVTQSSRYLVKRTGEKVFLECVQDMDHENMFWYRQDPGLGLRLIYFSYDVKMKEKGDIPEGYSVSREKKERFSLILESASTNQTSMYLCASSRTGGNNEQFFGPGTRLTVL.

The chain carries TRBV20-1 and TRBJ1-2; D may be TRBD1 (6 bases). The V end was cut by 3 bases, the J end by 8 bases, with 16 bases between. Germline CDR1 is DFQATT and CDR2 is SNEGSKA (reference sequence). The CDR3 extends over 13 amino acids. The CDR3 DNA follows: TGCAGTGCTAGTGGCAGAGGGGGTGGCGGCTACACCTTC. Protein product: CSASGRGGGGYTF.

DNA for the CDR3: TGTGCCAGTAGTATTCTTCTGGGGCAGGCTAATGGCTACACCTTC. Protein sequence: CASSILLGQANGYTF. The chain carries TRBV19 and TRBJ1-2, with D possibly being TRBD1 (5 bases). V was pared by 3 bases and J by 6 bases, with 17 bases between. CDR3 length equals 15 residues. The germline V gene encodes CDR1 LNHDA and CDR2 SQIVND (reference sequence).

The chain employs TRBV9 and TRBJ2-1; D may be TRBD2 (5 bases). The V end was cut by 0 bases, the J end by 6 bases, with 10 bases between. Germline V gene sequence: CDR1 SGDLS, CDR2 YYNGEE. This CDR3 comprises 14 residues. The CDR3 region is CASSVVLAPNEQFF. DNA of the CDR3: TGTGCCAGCAGCGTAGTCCTAGCCCCCAATGAGCAGTTCTTC.

This clone was seen only a few times. Other DNA sequences within the sample encode an identical CDR3. Here the CDR3 DNA reads TGTGCCAGCAGTTTGCGACTCTATGGCTACACCTTC. Amino acids: CASSLRLYGYTF. The V call is TRBV28, the J call TRBJ1-2; D not resolved. This CDR3 has 12 residues. The germline CDR1 and CDR2 sequences are MDHEN and SYDVKM. Trimming removed 3 bases from V and 4 bases from J, with 6 bases in between.

The genes are TRBV5-1 and TRBJ1-4; 7 nucleotides match TRBD1. In germline, CDR1 is SGHRS, CDR2 YFSETQ. This CDR3 is built from 14 residues. Trimming removed 3 bases from V and 7 bases from J; junction bases left unmatched: 6. The CDR3 bases are TGCGCCAGCAGCTCAGGACAGGTTGGTGAAAAACTGTTTTTT. Its translation is CASSSGQVGEKLFF. The full variable domain, its missing parts supplied by reference TRBV5-1 and TRBJ1-4, is KAGVTQTPRYLIKTRGQQVTLSCSPISGHRSVSWYQQTPGQGLQFLFEYFSETQRNKGNFPGRFSGRQFSNSRSEMNVSTLELGDSALYLCASSSGQVGEKLFFGSGTQLSVL.

The chain recombines TRBV18 with TRBJ1-1; 7 bases map to TRBD1. Per germline, CDR1 KGHSH and CDR2 LQKENI. The V segment lost 2 bases and the J segment 6 bases; nucleotides outside the gene matches: 6. CDR3 length: 14 residues. The CDR3 nucleotides read TGTGCCAGCTCACCAAACAGGGGCACTCCTGAAGCTTTCTTT. Its protein product is CASSPNRGTPEAFF. The complete variable domain, with remaining parts taken from reference TRBV18 and TRBJ1-1, reads NAGVMQNPRHLVRRRGQEARLRCSPMKGHSHVYWYRQLPEEGLKFMVYLQKENIIDESGMPKERFSAEFPKEGPSILRIQQVVRGDSAAYFCASSPNRGTPEAFFGQGTRLTVV.

The chain uses TRBV29-1 and TRBJ1-1, with D possibly matching TRBD1 (5 bases). Germline V gene sequence: CDR1 SQVTM, CDR2 ANQGSEA. This CDR3 comprises 14 residues. Between the trimmed V and J ends, which lost 5 bases and 4 bases, there was a span of 17 bases. The CDR3 DNA is TGCAGCGTTCGCAGGGTTATTGGGTTCACTGAAGCTTTCTTT. Translating it yields CSVRRVIGFTEAFF.

The chain combines TRBV29-1 with TRBJ1-6; D ambiguous. Trimming shortened V by 5 bases and J by 6 bases, and 11 bases separated the two germline ends. The germline V gene encodes CDR1 SQVTM and CDR2 ANQGSEA. The CDR3 totals 13 residues. Here the CDR3 DNA reads TGCAGCGTTAGGAGATCCCTTAATTCACCCCTCCACTTT. Its translation: CSVRRSLNSPLHF.

The chain links TRBV5-1 to TRBJ2-1; 9 bases align to TRBD2. Germline CDR1 is SGHRS and CDR2 is YFSETQ. Losses at the gene ends were 0 bases for V and 1 base for J; bases not matched to a gene: 5. The CDR3 runs 17 residues. CDR3 in DNA: TGCGCCAGCAGCTTGGGTAATAGCGGGAGTTCCTACAATGAGCAGTTCTTC. This translates into CASSLGNSGSSYNEQFF.

The chain combines TRBV9 with TRBJ1-5; D is unresolved. Germline V gives CDR1 SGDLS, CDR2 YYNGEE. The CDR3 covers 16 residues. The ends were cut back, 0 bases at V and 8 bases at J, with 18 bases in the middle. CDR3 sequence: CASSVGGGGPPEPQHF. CDR3 DNA sequence: TGTGCCAGCAGCGTAGGAGGAGGAGGGCCCCCCGAGCCCCAGCATTTT.